This TCR beta chain is drawn from a study of blood T cell repertoires in COVID-19. Across the whole study: Donors in the United States, Italy and Spain gave samples during acute or convalescent COVID-19. Nucleic acid was either cDNA or gDNA, and it came from T cells, B-cell-depleted T cells, or PBMCs.

Germline V lookup: CDR1 LGHDT, CDR2 YNNKEL (reference sequence). The CDR3 spans 18 residues. Losses at the gene ends were 2 bases for V and 5 bases for J; bases not matched to a gene: 14. Methods used by the authors: Estimated nucleated cell counts came from reference gene primer amplification. Generated by immunoSEQ multiplex PCR, the TCRdb table keeps only in-frame clones and is missing some. V and J calls plus clone size are reproduced from that table; the DNA served to infer D and trimming. Found here are roughly 100,000 clones, around 90% of them singletons; the top ten hold about 3%. The material sequenced was peripheral blood. This clonotype was obtained from a human donor in a cohort sampled during active COVID-19. The chain carries TRBV3-1 (or the pseudogene TRBV3-2) and TRBJ2-7; 11 bases align to TRBD2. The CDR3 region has the DNA TGTGCCAGCAGCCAACCAAGGGGGGCTAGCGGGAGGTCCCACGAGCAGTACTTC. Residues: CASSQPRGASGRSHEQYF.